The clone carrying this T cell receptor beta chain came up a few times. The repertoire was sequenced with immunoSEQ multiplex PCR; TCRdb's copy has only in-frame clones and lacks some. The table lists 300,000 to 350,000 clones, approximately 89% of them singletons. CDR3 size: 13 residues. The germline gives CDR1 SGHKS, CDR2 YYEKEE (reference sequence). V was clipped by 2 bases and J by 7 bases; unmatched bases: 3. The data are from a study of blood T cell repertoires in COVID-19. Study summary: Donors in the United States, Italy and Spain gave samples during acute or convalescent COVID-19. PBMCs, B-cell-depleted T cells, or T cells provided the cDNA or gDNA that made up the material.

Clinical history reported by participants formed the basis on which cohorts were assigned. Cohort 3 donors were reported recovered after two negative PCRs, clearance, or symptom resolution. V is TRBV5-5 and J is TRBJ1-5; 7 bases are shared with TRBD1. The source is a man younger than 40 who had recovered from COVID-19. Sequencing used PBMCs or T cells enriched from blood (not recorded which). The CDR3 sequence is CASSFNRGQPQHF. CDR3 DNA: TGTGCCAGCAGCTTCAACAGGGGACAGCCCCAGCATTTT.